This T cell receptor beta chain originates from a study of CD8 T cells in Susac syndrome. General study points: An acknowledgment was made by the study that its TCR sequencing and HLA analysis involved relatively few individuals.

As to this clonotype: Its antigen is unknown.

TEMRA cells were enriched by FACS, while CD8+ and CD4+ T cells were obtained through a negative isolation that was performed magnetically. Trimming cost V 8 bases and J 7 bases, with 21 bases left between them. This CDR3 is built from 14 residues. Germline assignment: CDR1 SQVTM and CDR2 ANQGSEA. Random hexamers primed reverse transcription of roughly 0.5 to 1 ug RNA. TCR beta CDR3 was amplified by immunoSEQ covering 54 Vbeta and 13 Jbeta. TCRdb re-called the immunoSEQ multiplex PCR reads through MiXCR, storing one row per CDR3 protein. Of some 150,000 distinct CDR3 sequences in the sample, approximately 96% were seen once.

The specimen was CD8+ T cells from PBMCs. The origin of this receptor is a human donor with multiple sclerosis. The genes are TRBV29-1 and TRBJ2-1; either TRBD1 or TRBD2 may fit D (6 bases each). Here the CDR3 reads CSTLGVGGLNEQFF. In DNA, the CDR3 is TGCAGCACGTTGGGGGTCGGGGGCTTAAATGAGCAGTTCTTC.